These T cell receptor beta chains were read from a single sample in a study of cytomegalovirus exposure and HLA in healthy donors. TCRdb's table, derived via immunoSEQ multiplex PCR, lists solely in-frame clones and lacks some. The sample yields some 200,000 clones, about 70% seen once. The sample taken for sequencing was PBMCs. The origin of the receptors is a man in his forties or fifties in good health and CMV-seropositive. Each CDR3 is given with its conserved first and last residue. D genes are given only for firm matches. Rows give clone size only sometimes, using once, few, many, or a class for an expanded clone.

size: .; D: .; J: TRBJ1-3; V: TRBV5-6; DNA: TGTGCCAGCAGCCCTGATGCTGGGGGGGGAAACACCATATATTTT; CDR3: CASSPDAGGGNTIYF
size: .; D: .; J: TRBJ1-1; V: TRBV5-1; DNA: TGCGCCAGCAGCTTGGCCAGGGGCTCCTCTGAAGCTTTCTTT; CDR3: CASSLARGSSEAFF
size: .; D: TRBD2; J: TRBJ2-2; V: TRBV6-5; DNA: TGTGCCAGCAGTTATGCGGGGGGCGCAACCGGGGAGCTGTTTTTT; CDR3: CASSYAGGATGELFF
size: .; D: .; J: TRBJ2-1; V: TRBV4-1; DNA: TGCGCCAGCAGCCAGCTCCTAGGGGGGGCAGGGAACAATGAGCAGTTCTTC; CDR3: CASSQLLGGAGNNEQFF
size: .; D: .; J: TRBJ1-1; V: TRBV7-9; DNA: TGTGCCAGCAGCTTAGTGGGGGGGCCCAGCACTGAAGCTTTCTTT; CDR3: CASSLVGGPSTEAFF
size: .; D: TRBD2; J: TRBJ2-7; V: TRBV9; DNA: TGTGCCAGCAGCGCGGGGACTAGCGGGCCGAGCCACGAGCAGTACTTC; CDR3: CASSAGTSGPSHEQYF
size: .; D: TRBD2; J: TRBJ2-5; V: TRBV11-1; DNA: TGTGCCAGCAGCCCCGGGACTAGCGGGGGGATACAAGAGACCCAGTACTTC; CDR3: CASSPGTSGGIQETQYF
size: .; D: .; J: TRBJ1-4; V: TRBV28; DNA: TGTGCCAGCAGTTTAATCCAGGGTAATGAAAAACTGTTTTTT; CDR3: CASSLIQGNEKLFF
size: .; D: TRBD1; J: TRBJ2-1; V: TRBV7-8; DNA: TGTGCCAGCAGCTACAGGGGACCCTACAATGAGCAGTTCTTC; CDR3: CASSYRGPYNEQFF
size: .; D: .; J: TRBJ2-7; V: TRBV6-5; DNA: TGTGCCAGCAAAGGCCAGGGCCTCTACGAGCAGTACTTC; CDR3: CASKGQGLYEQYF
size: .; D: TRBD1; J: TRBJ2-5; V: TRBV7-8; DNA: TGTGCCAGCGCCGTGGACAGGGAGGAGACCCAGTACTTC; CDR3: CASAVDREETQYF
size: .; D: .; J: TRBJ2-7; V: TRBV7-6; DNA: TGTGCCAGCGAGGGGGGGTTCGGCGAGCAGTACTTC; CDR3: CASEGGFGEQYF
size: .; D: TRBD2; J: TRBJ2-3; V: TRBV6-5; DNA: TGTGCCAGCAGTTACTCGTCGCGGGAGAGCACAGATACGCAGTATTTT; CDR3: CASSYSSRESTDTQYF
size: .; D: TRBD2; J: TRBJ2-3; V: TRBV5-1; DNA: TGCGCCAGCAGCTTGGGGTACGGGGGGGGCCTCGGCACAGATACGCAGTATTTT; CDR3: CASSLGYGGGLGTDTQYF
size: .; D: .; J: TRBJ2-4; V: TRBV7-8; DNA: TGTGCCAGCAGCATGACAGAGGCGGCCAAAAACATTCAGTACTTC; CDR3: CASSMTEAAKNIQYF
size: few; D: .; J: TRBJ1-2; V: TRBV13; DNA: TGTGCCAGCAGCATAGGCCCTACGGGGGGCTACACCTTC; CDR3: CASSIGPTGGYTF
size: many; D: TRBD1; J: TRBJ2-7; V: TRBV6-5; DNA: TGTGCCAGCAGTGGGACAGGGGGAACCTACGAGCAGTACTTC; CDR3: CASSGTGGTYEQYF
size: few; D: .; J: TRBJ1-1; V: TRBV6-5; DNA: TGTGCCAGCAGTTCCGACACTGAAGCTTTCTTT; CDR3: CASSSDTEAFF
size: few; D: .; J: TRBJ1-2; V: TRBV7-9; DNA: TGTGCCAGCAGCTTATCCGGGGAGGACTATGGCTACACCTTC; CDR3: CASSLSGEDYGYTF
size: .; D: .; J: TRBJ1-5; V: TRBV10-3; DNA: TGTGCCATCTCATTCGGGGGGGGGCCCCAGCATTTT; CDR3: CAISFGGGPQHF
size: few; D: .; J: TRBJ1-3; V: TRBV5-8; DNA: TGTGCCAGCAGCTTGGCGGGGGTGGCCTCTGGAAACACCATATATTTT; CDR3: CASSLAGVASGNTIYF
size: .; D: .; J: TRBJ2-5; V: TRBV21-1; DNA: TGTGCCAGCAGCAGACAGAGGGAGACCCAGTACTTC; CDR3: CASSRQRETQYF
size: .; D: .; J: TRBJ2-6; V: TRBV11-1; DNA: TGTGCCAGCAGCCCGGGACTGGCTGGCTCTGGGGCCAACGTCCTGACTTTC; CDR3: CASSPGLAGSGANVLTF
size: .; D: .; J: TRBJ1-3; V: TRBV9; DNA: TGTGCCAGCAGCGTAGCCCCGAACGGGGACACCATATATTTT; CDR3: CASSVAPNGDTIYF
size: .; D: .; J: TRBJ1-2; V: TRBV7-9; DNA: TGTTCCAGCGGTGGGGGCCACTATGGCTACACCTTC; CDR3: CSSGGGHYGYTF
size: .; D: .; J: TRBJ2-6; V: TRBV19; DNA: TGTGCCAGTAGTATCCCAGGGCTCTCTGGGGCCAACGTCCTGACTTTC; CDR3: CASSIPGLSGANVLTF
size: .; D: TRBD1; J: TRBJ1-5; V: TRBV7-4; DNA: TGTGCCAGCAGCTCAGACAGGGTTAGCAATCAGCCCCAGCATTTT; CDR3: CASSSDRVSNQPQHF
size: .; D: TRBD1; J: TRBJ1-2; V: TRBV5-4; DNA: TGTGCCAGCAGCCCATACAGGGGAAACTATGGCTACACCTTC; CDR3: CASSPYRGNYGYTF
size: .; D: TRBD1; J: TRBJ2-3; V: TRBV7-9; DNA: TGTGCCAGCAGCTTAGAGGGGGCAAAAGCAGATACGCAGTATTTT; CDR3: CASSLEGAKADTQYF
size: few; D: .; J: TRBJ1-2; V: TRBV9; DNA: TGTGCCAGCAGCGTACGGGGTGACTATGGCTACACCTTC; CDR3: CASSVRGDYGYTF
size: .; D: TRBD1; J: TRBJ1-2; V: TRBV6-1; DNA: TGTGCTATACAAGGGACAGGGTCGAGCTATGGCTACACCTTC; CDR3: CAIQGTGSSYGYTF
size: .; D: TRBD1; J: TRBJ1-2; V: TRBV7-2; DNA: TGTGCCAGCAGCTCGGACAGGGGGAACTATGGCTACACCTTC; CDR3: CASSSDRGNYGYTF
size: .; D: TRBD1; J: TRBJ1-6; V: TRBV7-9; DNA: TGTGCCAGCAGCTACGGACAGGGGGATTCACCCCTCCACTTT; CDR3: CASSYGQGDSPLHF
size: few; D: .; J: TRBJ1-1; V: TRBV7-9; DNA: TGTGCCAGCAGCCGTACCTCGTCGGTGAACACTGAAGCTTTCTTT; CDR3: CASSRTSSVNTEAFF
size: .; D: .; J: TRBJ2-3; V: TRBV4-1; DNA: TGCGCCAGCAGCCAAGATGGGGGGGGCCGGGGCACAGATACGCAGTATTTT; CDR3: CASSQDGGGRGTDTQYF
size: few; D: .; J: TRBJ2-3; V: TRBV29-1; DNA: TGCAGCGTTGGTCTTGGAGGCACAGATACGCAGTATTTT; CDR3: CSVGLGGTDTQYF
size: once; D: TRBD1; J: TRBJ2-7; V: TRBV5-6; DNA: TGTGCCAGCAGCCTCGGACAGGGCCTCTACGAGCAGTACTTC; CDR3: CASSLGQGLYEQYF
size: .; D: TRBD2; J: TRBJ2-2; V: TRBV7-6; DNA: TGTGCCAGCAGCCCGACTAGCGGGGGCCTCGCCGGGGAGCTGTTTTTT; CDR3: CASSPTSGGLAGELFF
size: .; D: .; J: TRBJ1-6; V: TRBV6-1; DNA: TGTGCCAGTTTGGCAGGAACCTCCCTCAATTCACCCCTCCACTTT; CDR3: CASLAGTSLNSPLHF
size: few; D: TRBD2; J: TRBJ2-7; V: TRBV10-3; DNA: TGTGCCATCACACCGGGGGGGGTTTTGGCCACCGAGCAGTACTTC; CDR3: CAITPGGVLATEQYF
size: .; D: TRBD1; J: TRBJ1-2; V: TRBV28; DNA: TGTGCCAGCAGTGGACAGGACTATGGCTACACCTTC; CDR3: CASSGQDYGYTF
size: .; D: .; J: TRBJ1-2; V: TRBV19; DNA: TGTGCCAGTAGAACTGCCTACGTCCCACCTTTCTATGGCTACACCTTC; CDR3: CASRTAYVPPFYGYTF
size: .; D: .; J: TRBJ1-1; V: TRBV19; DNA: TGTGCCAGTACATTAAAGGGGATAGGCACTGAAGCTTTCTTT; CDR3: CASTLKGIGTEAFF
size: .; D: TRBD1; J: TRBJ1-1; V: TRBV15; DNA: TGTGCCACCAGCAGAGGGGGACAGGGTGGCCCTGAAGCTTTCTTT; CDR3: CATSRGGQGGPEAFF
size: .; D: .; J: TRBJ2-7; V: TRBV4-2; DNA: TGTGCCAGCAGCCAAGATAGAAGCTCCTACGAGCAGTACTTC; CDR3: CASSQDRSSYEQYF
size: few; D: .; J: TRBJ1-4; V: TRBV10-2; DNA: TGCGCCAGCAGTGGATCTACAGGGCCCTTTGGAGAAAAACTGTTTTTT; CDR3: CASSGSTGPFGEKLFF
size: .; D: TRBD1; J: TRBJ1-5; V: TRBV27; DNA: TGTGCCAGCAGTCCTATCGACAGGACAGGGCGACAGCCCCAGCATTTT; CDR3: CASSPIDRTGRQPQHF
size: few; D: TRBD1; J: TRBJ1-1; V: TRBV7-9; DNA: TGTTCCAGCAGTCCAGGACAGGCCGAAGCTTTCTTT; CDR3: CSSSPGQAEAFF